The present T cell receptor (beta chain) was sequenced within a study of T cell responses to AZD1222 COVID-19 vaccine. Study-wide results and limits: Repertoires in all cases were sampled only once the peak T cell response had passed. Clonal diversity was possibly underestimated; the donors were predominantly white British and more often female. Unmutated regions of variants are reportedly targeted by nearly half of spike-specific TCRs.

A note on this clone: Its specificity is unknown.

CDR1 and CDR2 (germline): SGHTA, FQGNSA. The V end lost 3 bases, the J end lost 3 bases, and 15 bases lay between the germline ends. The CDR3 runs 15 residues. Assay used: immunoSEQ multiplex PCR; TCRdb lists only in-frame clones, some missing. Among 110,000 to 150,000 clones listed, around 92% were seen once. The sample in question was peripheral blood, obtained on day 0 of AZD1222 vaccination. The sequence was obtained from an adult in good health. The V gene is TRBV7-2, the J gene TRBJ2-7, with D possibly TRBD2 on 6 matching bases. The CDR3 coding sequence is TGTGCCAGCAGCTTCGGGGGACTTGGACTCTACGAGCAGTACTTC. Protein: CASSFGGLGLYEQYF.